One and the same sample provided the 32 T cell receptor beta chains below, sequenced in a study of T cell clonality in common variable immunodeficiency. Study-wide results and caveats: In common variable immunodeficiency, TCR beta chains reportedly carried fewer deletions and N-nucleotide insertions.

The antigens of these receptors remain unknown. Using immunoSEQ multiplex PCR, the repertoire was profiled, and TCRdb retains in-frame clones only, with some absent. The sample includes over 30,000 clones, none of them occurring once. Sequencing was done on a sample of peripheral blood mononuclear cells. The receptor set was obtained from a human donor with common variable immunodeficiency.

This clone was seen at least ten times. The sequenced fragment ends 3 residues before the CDR3 boundary, so the rest is inferred from the germline J gene. The chain couples TRBV20-1 to TRBJ2-1, with 10 bases aligning to TRBD1. Germline CDR1 and CDR2: DFQATT and SNEGSKA (reference sequence). The V segment lost 1 base and the J segment 6 bases; nucleotides outside the gene matches: 3. The CDR3 runs to 14 residues. The CDR3 bases that were read are TGCAGTGCTAGAGTGGGACAGGGGTCCAATGAG. Amino acid sequence: CSARVGQGSNE. The whole CDR3 reads CSARVGQGSNEQFF.

This clone occurred a few times. The read ends 3 residues shy of where the CDR3 ends; the end is completed using the germline J gene. The V and J genes are TRBV7-3 and TRBJ2-7; 9 bases line up with TRBD2. Germline trimming cut 5 bases from V and 2 bases from J; bases unmatched to any gene: 10. CDR3 length: 16 residues. The germline V gene has CDR1 SGHTA and CDR2 FQGTGA. Here the CDR3 reads CASSPHPRTSAYEQYF. CDR3 bases read: TGTGCCAGCAGCCCCCACCCCCGGACTAGCGCCTACGAG.

A word on this clone: The read ends 3 residues early relative to the CDR3; the germline J gene fills the gap. The chain recombines TRBV7-2 with TRBJ2-7; a possible D gene is TRBD1 (7 bases). The germline V and J ends were trimmed by 0 bases and 3 bases, with 21 bases remaining between them. Germline V lookup: CDR1 SGHTA, CDR2 FQGNSA. CDR3 length: 18 amino acids. The CDR3 sequence is CASSLAPPDQGGLYEQYF. The part of the CDR3 DNA that was read is TGTGCCAGCAGCTTAGCCCCCCCCGACCAGGGGGGCCTCTACGAG. The variable domain in full, completed from reference TRBV7-2 and TRBJ2-7, reads GAGVSQSPSNKVTEKGKDVELRCDPISGHTALYWYRQSLGQGLEFLIYFQGNSAPDKSGLPSDRFSAERTGGSVSTLTIQRTQQEDSAVYLCASSLAPPDQGGLYEQYFGPGTRLTVT.

On this clone itself: The read gets to within 3 residues of the CDR3 end, and the germline J gene fills in the rest. J is TRBJ2-5 and V is TRBV5-1; D remains unclear. Germline V gene lookup returns CDR1 SGHRS and CDR2 YFSETQ. Trimming shortened V by 0 bases and J by 1 base, and 7 bases separated the two germline ends. The CDR3 contains 14 residues. The sequenced CDR3 bases are TGCGCCAGCAGCTTGGCAGGATCCCAAGAGACC. It encodes CASSLAGSQET. The CDR3 reads in full as CASSLAGSQETQYF.

This clone has a count of ten or more. The read ends 3 residues shy of where the CDR3 ends; the end is completed using the germline J gene. The V and J genes are TRBV28 and TRBJ2-7; D perhaps matches TRBD1 (5 bases). The CDR3 length is 13 residues. Germline-derived CDR1 and CDR2 are MDHEN and SYDVKM. Trimming cost V 9 bases and J 3 bases, with 15 bases left between them. The CDR3: CASKLDNRYEQYF. The CDR3 bases that were read are TGTGCCAGTAAGCTGGACAACCGCTACGAG.

This clone has at least ten counts. The read comes to an end 3 residues before the CDR3 does, leaving the germline J gene to fill in the end. The chain recombines TRBV7-9 with TRBJ2-7; 9 bases agree with TRBD1. The V gene end was trimmed by 5 bases and the J gene end by 4 bases; junction bases not matched to a gene: 6. The CDR3 sequence is 14 residues long. Per germline, CDR1 SEHNR and CDR2 FQNEAQ (reference sequence). The CDR3 loop is CASSTADRGYEQYF. The part of the CDR3 DNA that was read is TGTGCCAGCAGCACCGCGGACAGGGGATACGAG.

Notes on this clone: The CDR3 is cut off 3 residues early in the read; its end comes from the germline J gene. The chain employs TRBV29-1 and TRBJ2-5, with 8 bases that match TRBD1. J was trimmed by 4 bases and V by 6 bases; bases with no gene match: 10. CDR1 and CDR2 (germline): SQVTM, ANQGSEA. There are 14 residues in the CDR3. The covered CDR3 bases are TGCAGCGTCAACCTGGACAGGGCGGCAGAGACC. It encodes CSVNLDRAAET. The CDR3 as a whole reads CSVNLDRAAETQYF.

In its sample, this clone was seen a few times. The sequence runs out 3 residues before the end of the CDR3; the remainder is reconstructed from the germline J gene. The gene calls are TRBV2 and TRBJ2-1; 14 bases match TRBD2. Germline CDR1 and CDR2: SNHLY and FYNNEI. Trimming at V came to 8 bases and at J to 3 bases, leaving 0 bases not matched to a gene. The CDR3 loop spans 14 amino acids. The part of the CDR3 DNA that was read is TGTGCCAGCGGGACTAGCGGGAGCTACAATGAG. The encoded protein is CASGTSGSYNE. The entire CDR3 protein is CASGTSGSYNEQFF.

This clone has more than one count but fewer than ten. The missing CDR3 end, 3 residues past where the read stops, is filled in from the germline J gene. The chain recombines TRBV10-2 with TRBJ2-1; D remains unclear. V gave up 3 bases and J gave up 6 bases, with 3 bases separating them. Per the germline V gene, CDR1 is WSHSY and CDR2 is SAAADI. CDR3 length: 11 residues. The sequenced CDR3 bases are TGCGCCAGCAGTGACAGCAATGAG. This gives the protein CASSDSNE. The whole CDR3 sequence is CASSDSNEQFF.

This clone was counted a few times. The read terminates 3 residues before the CDR3 end, so the remaining end is supplied by the germline J gene. J is TRBJ2-7 and V is TRBV5-6, with 7 bases fitting TRBD2. The ends lost 3 bases at V and 0 bases at J; junction bases unmatched: 6. Germline V gene sequence: CDR1 SGHDT, CDR2 YYEEEE. The CDR3 length is 15 residues. CDR3 DNA, as far as it was read: TGTGCCAGCAGCTCAGCGGGGATAACCTCCTACGAG. Protein product: CASSSAGITSYE. The whole CDR3 sequence reads CASSSAGITSYEQYF.

In the case of this clone: The missing CDR3 end, 3 residues past where the read stops, is filled in from the germline J gene. V gene TRBV18 combines with J gene TRBJ2-5; TRBD1 aligns across 12 bases. Germline V gives CDR1 KGHSH, CDR2 LQKENI. The CDR3 has 14 residues. J was trimmed by 5 bases and V by 5 bases; bases with no gene match: 3. The CDR3 sequence is CASSGTGGGETQYF. The sequenced CDR3 bases are TGTGCCAGCTCAGGGACAGGGGGCGGCGAGACC.

This clone was seen a few times. Read data end 3 residues before the CDR3 end; the end is taken from the germline J gene. The chain employs TRBV7-3 and TRBJ2-5, with TRBD1 identical over 8 bases. This CDR3 is built from 14 residues. CDR1 and CDR2 (germline): SGHTA, FQGTGA. The V gene end was trimmed by 4 bases and the J gene end by 5 bases; junction bases not matched to a gene: 6. CDR3 DNA (partial): TGTGCCAGCAGCTGGGCAGGGGGCGCCGAGACC. It codes for CASSWAGGAET. Given in full, the CDR3 is CASSWAGGAETQYF. Complete variable domain (other parts from reference TRBV7-3 and TRBJ2-5): GAGVSQTPSNKVTEKGKYVELRCDPISGHTALYWYRQSLGQGPEFLIYFQGTGAADDSGLPNDRFFAVRPEGSVSTLKIQRTERGDSAVYLCASSWAGGAETQYFGPGTRLLVL.

In this sample, this clone turned up many times. The read halts 3 residues ahead of the CDR3 end, with the missing end drawn from the germline J gene. The rearrangement links TRBV29-1 to TRBJ2-1, with 7 bases that match TRBD2. CDR1 SQVTM and CDR2 ANQGSEA come from the germline V gene. With 2 bases clipped from V and 0 bases from J, the junction kept 4 bases outside the gene matches. CDR3 size: 15 residues. The CDR3 spells CSVEIRGDSYNEQFF. The part of the CDR3 DNA that was read is TGCAGCGTTGAAATCCGGGGGGACTCCTACAATGAG.

Worth noting for this clone: The CDR3 end falls 3 residues outside the read, so it is completed with the germline J gene. The chain couples TRBV5-6 to TRBJ1-1, with 9 bases matching TRBD1. Germline CDR1 and CDR2: SGHDT and YYEEEE. There are 12 residues in the CDR3. The covered CDR3 bases are TGTGCCAGCAGTCGAGGGACAGGGAGC. Protein sequence: CASSRGTGS. The complete CDR3 protein is CASSRGTGSAFF.

This clone was detected many times. Sequencing ends 3 residues short of the CDR3 end; the germline J gene provides the rest. The chain carries TRBV3-1 (or the pseudogene TRBV3-2) and TRBJ2-6, with D tentatively TRBD1 (6 bases). Trimming shortened V by 2 bases and J by 0 bases, and 17 bases separated the two germline ends. CDR1 is LGHDT, CDR2 YNNKEL, per germline (reference sequence). CDR3 length: 19 residues. Incomplete CDR3 DNA: TGTGCCAGCAGCCAAATCGCCGGGACAAAGAGCTCTGGGGCCAACGTC. Translating it yields CASSQIAGTKSSGANV. The complete CDR3 reads CASSQIAGTKSSGANVLTF.

This clone was seen at least ten times. CDR3 in amino acids: CAWRKERSETQYF. The CDR3 bases that were read are TGTGCCTGGCGTAAAGAGCGGTCAGAGACC. The rearrangement joins TRBV30 to TRBJ2-5, with D maybe TRBD2 (5 bases). The sequenced fragment ends 3 residues before the CDR3 boundary, so the rest is inferred from the germline J gene. V dropped 5 bases and J dropped 4 bases, with 14 bases sitting between them. Looked up from germline, CDR1 is GTSNPN and CDR2 is SVGIG (reference sequence). The CDR3 totals 13 residues.

This clone has a count of ten or more. The read is 3 residues too short to cover the CDR3 end, so that end is filled in from the germline J gene. This sequence joins TRBV11-2 and TRBJ1-2, with a tentative D call TRBD1 (6 bases). V was pared by 0 bases and J by 3 bases, with 8 bases between. The CDR3 covers 14 residues. The germline V gene encodes CDR1 SGHAT and CDR2 FQNNGV. Incomplete CDR3 DNA: TGTGCCAGCAGCTTAGATCCAGGGGACTATGGC. Translation: CASSLDPGDYG. The full CDR3 sequence reads CASSLDPGDYGYTF. The full variable domain, with the rest looked up from reference TRBV11-2 and TRBJ1-2, is EAGVAQSPRYKIIEKRQSVAFWCNPISGHATLYWYQQILGQGPKLLIQFQNNGVVDDSQLPKDRFSAERLKGVDSTLKIQPAKLEDSAVYLCASSLDPGDYGYTFGSGTRLTVV.

This clone has a count of ten or more. Read sequence stops 3 residues before the CDR3 end, and the germline J gene provides the missing end. J is TRBJ1-1 and V is TRBV20-1; a possible D gene is TRBD1 (5 bases). Germline V gene lookup returns CDR1 DFQATT and CDR2 SNEGSKA (reference sequence). The ends were cut back, 1 base at V and 4 bases at J, with 13 bases in the middle. This CDR3 comprises 14 residues. The DNA read from the CDR3 is TGCAGTGCTAGAGTGGGGGGTGGGGGCACTGAA. It specifies CSARVGGGGTE. The whole CDR3 region reads CSARVGGGGTEAFF.

The sample holds a few counts of this clone. With the read ending 3 residues before the CDR3 end, the germline J gene is used to fill in that end. The chain carries TRBV19 and TRBJ2-1; D might be TRBD2 (6 bases). Germline CDR1 reads LNHDA; CDR2 reads SQIVND (reference sequence). V dropped 7 bases and J dropped 7 bases, with 20 bases sitting between them. There are 15 residues in the CDR3. This CDR3 is CASTTPEAGRNEQFF. CDR3 bases read: TGTGCCAGTACCACGCCTGAGGCAGGGAGGAATGAG.

This clone was counted only a few times. Read data end 3 residues before the CDR3 end; the end is taken from the germline J gene. This chain links TRBV7-7 with TRBJ2-6; D may be TRBD2 (7 bases). Germline lookup yields CDR1 SSHAT and CDR2 FNYEAQ (reference sequence). This CDR3 is 15 amino acids long. Deletions cut 5 bases from V and 2 bases from J, with 10 bases between. The CDR3 region is CASSRGGPGANVLTF. The sequenced part of the CDR3 DNA is TGTGCCAGCAGCAGGGGGGGGCCTGGGGCCAACGTC. The whole variable domain, filled in from reference TRBV7-7 and TRBJ2-6, reads GAGVSQSPRYKVTKRGQDVTLRCDPISSHATLYWYQQALGQGPEFLTYFNYEAQPDKSGLPSDRFSAERPEGSISTLTIQRTEQRDSAMYRCASSRGGPGANVLTFGAGSRLTVL.

This clone has a count of ten or more. The read is 3 residues too short to cover the CDR3 end, so that end is filled in from the germline J gene. This chain links TRBV20-1 with TRBJ2-7; 7 bases fit TRBD2. The germline V gene has CDR1 DFQATT and CDR2 SNEGSKA (reference sequence). Unmatched junction bases numbered 20, after V lost 5 bases and J lost 4 bases. The CDR3 contains 17 residues. The chain's CDR3 is CSAQHPHSGREYYEQYF. CDR3 bases read: TGCAGTGCTCAACACCCCCATTCCGGGCGGGAGTATTACGAG.

There are many counts of this clone. Read data end 3 residues before the CDR3 end; the end is taken from the germline J gene. V usage is TRBV5-1 and J usage is TRBJ2-5; TRBD2 might be the D (6 bases). V lost 3 bases, J lost 2 bases, and 11 bases lay in between. Looked up from germline, CDR1 is SGHRS and CDR2 is YFSETQ. The CDR3 has 14 residues. The CDR3 DNA, read in part, is TGCGCCAGCAGCTCGGACTACCGGCAAGAGACC. As protein: CASSSDYRQET. Given in full, the CDR3 is CASSSDYRQETQYF. Supplemented by reference TRBV5-1 and TRBJ2-5, the full variable domain reads KAGVTQTPRYLIKTRGQQVTLSCSPISGHRSVSWYQQTPGQGLQFLFEYFSETQRNKGNFPGRFSGRQFSNSRSEMNVSTLELGDSALYLCASSSDYRQETQYFGPGTRLLVL.

This clone came up many times. The read ends 3 residues early relative to the CDR3; the germline J gene fills the gap. This sequence joins TRBV19 and TRBJ2-7; weak D call: TRBD2 (5 bases). Germline CDR1 is LNHDA and CDR2 is SQIVND (reference sequence). V gave up 1 base and J gave up 2 bases, with 9 bases separating them. This CDR3 is 14 amino acids long. The chain's CDR3 is CASSIASGTYEQYF. Incomplete CDR3 DNA: TGTGCCAGTAGTATAGCGAGCGGAACCTACGAG. Filled out from reference TRBV19 and TRBJ2-7, the complete variable domain reads DGGITQSPKYLFRKEGQNVTLSCEQNLNHDAMYWYRQDPGQGLRLIYYSQIVNDFQKGDIAEGYSVSREKKESFPLTVTSAQKNPTAFYLCASSIASGTYEQYFGPGTRLTVT.

This clone was seen a few times. The read comes to an end 3 residues before the CDR3 does, leaving the germline J gene to fill in the end. The rearrangement joins TRBV7-9 to TRBJ2-3, with D perhaps TRBD1 (5 bases). V was shortened by 5 bases and J by 2 bases, with 11 bases between the two germline ends. The CDR3 sequence is 14 residues long. Germline V gives CDR1 SEHNR, CDR2 FQNEAQ (reference sequence). CDR3 sequence reads: CASSPTTDTDTQYF. CDR3 DNA (partial): TGTGCCAGCAGCCCGACGACAGACACAGATACG.

This clone was observed at least ten times. Read coverage stops 3 residues before the CDR3 terminus; the germline J gene supplies the remainder. V and J are TRBV7-3 and TRBJ2-1, with D possibly TRBD2 on 6 matching bases. Germline CDR1 is SGHTA and CDR2 is FQGTGA. Trimming left V 3 bases short and J 0 bases short, with 9 bases between. The CDR3 loop spans 15 amino acids. CDR3: CASSFLANSYNEQFF. The sequenced part of the CDR3 DNA is TGTGCCAGCAGCTTTCTAGCGAACTCCTACAATGAG.

In this sample, this clone turned up many times. Read data end 3 residues before the CDR3 end; the end is taken from the germline J gene. The chain carries TRBV5-4 and TRBJ2-1, with 9 bases matching TRBD2. The CDR3 extends over 15 amino acids. Looked up from germline, CDR1 is SGHNT and CDR2 is YYREEE (reference sequence). V shed 4 bases, J shed 5 bases, and the junction held 7 bases outside the gene matches. This chain's CDR3 is CASSRASGTHNEQFF. The CDR3 bases that were read are TGTGCCAGCAGCCGGGCTAGCGGGACTCACAATGAG.

This clone was observed at least ten times. Read data end 3 residues before the CDR3 end; the end is taken from the germline J gene. V usage is TRBV7-9 and J usage is TRBJ2-7; the D gene is possibly TRBD2 (6 bases). The CDR3 is 14 residues long. The germline V gene has CDR1 SEHNR and CDR2 FQNEAQ (reference sequence). Deletions cut 10 bases from V and 1 base from J, with 17 bases between. Partial CDR3 DNA: TGTGCCACCGGTGGATTTGGGGGGTCCTACGAG. It yields the protein CATGGFGGSYE. The full CDR3 sequence reads CATGGFGGSYEQYF.

This clone was counted at least ten times. The part of the CDR3 DNA that was read is TGCGCCAGCAGCCCCGGGACTAGCGGGAGGGACCAAAACATT. Translation gives CASSPGTSGRDQNI. From start to end, the CDR3 is CASSPGTSGRDQNIQYF. The chain joins TRBV5-1 to TRBJ2-4, with 16 bases that match TRBD2. The CDR3 end falls 3 residues outside the read, so it is completed with the germline J gene. This CDR3 is 17 amino acids long. The trim removed 4 bases at V and 5 bases at J, leaving 6 bases unmatched. The germline V gene encodes CDR1 SGHRS and CDR2 YFSETQ.

In its sample, this clone is medium-sized. The CDR3 end falls 3 residues outside the read, so it is completed with the germline J gene. The chain uses TRBV7-3 and TRBJ2-1; 7 bases align to TRBD2. The CDR3 runs to 14 residues. Germline V gene data show CDR1 as SGHTA and CDR2 as FQGTGA. V was pared by 7 bases and J by 5 bases, with 8 bases of the junction left unmatched. The CDR3 DNA, read in part, is TGTGCCAGCAACCCTAGCGGAGGGGACAATGAG. This gives the protein CASNPSGGDNE. In full, the CDR3 is CASNPSGGDNEQFF. The full variable domain, its missing parts supplied by reference TRBV7-3 and TRBJ2-1, is GAGVSQTPSNKVTEKGKYVELRCDPISGHTALYWYRQSLGQGPEFLIYFQGTGAADDSGLPNDRFFAVRPEGSVSTLKIQRTERGDSAVYLCASNPSGGDNEQFFGPGTRLTVL.

This clone was seen at least ten times. The CDR3 goes on 3 residues after the read ends, and that part is filled in from the germline J gene. This chain joins TRBV19 and TRBJ2-3; D is ambiguous. The germline CDR1 and CDR2 sequences are LNHDA and SQIVND (reference sequence). The V and J ends lost 8 bases and 3 bases respectively, with 9 bases between them. This CDR3 region has 12 residues. The DNA read from the CDR3 is TGTGCCAGTGGGCACCGGACAGATACG. Translation gives CASGHRTDT. The whole CDR3 protein reads CASGHRTDTQYF.

As for this clone: The read stops 3 residues short of the end of the CDR3; the missing end is completed from the germline J gene. V is TRBV2 and J is TRBJ2-5; D may be TRBD2 (7 bases). V gave up 2 bases and J gave up 3 bases, with 22 bases separating them. CDR1 SNHLY and CDR2 FYNNEI come from the germline V gene. This CDR3 region has 18 residues. CDR3 sequence reads: CASSEYWGGGGEKETQYF. CDR3 DNA, as far as it was read: TGTGCCAGCAGTGAATACTGGGGTGGAGGGGGGGAAAAAGAGACC.

This clone was seen repeatedly, ten times or more. The read stops 3 residues short of the end of the CDR3; the missing end is completed from the germline J gene. The rearrangement joins TRBV7-2 to TRBJ1-2, with D possibly TRBD1 on 6 matching bases. The germline V gene has CDR1 SGHTA and CDR2 FQGNSA. Trimming removed 4 bases at V and 6 bases at J, with 12 bases between. This CDR3 spans 13 amino acids. The CDR3 here is CASSSNREDGYTF. The CDR3 bases that were read are TGTGCCAGCAGCTCAAACAGGGAGGATGGC.